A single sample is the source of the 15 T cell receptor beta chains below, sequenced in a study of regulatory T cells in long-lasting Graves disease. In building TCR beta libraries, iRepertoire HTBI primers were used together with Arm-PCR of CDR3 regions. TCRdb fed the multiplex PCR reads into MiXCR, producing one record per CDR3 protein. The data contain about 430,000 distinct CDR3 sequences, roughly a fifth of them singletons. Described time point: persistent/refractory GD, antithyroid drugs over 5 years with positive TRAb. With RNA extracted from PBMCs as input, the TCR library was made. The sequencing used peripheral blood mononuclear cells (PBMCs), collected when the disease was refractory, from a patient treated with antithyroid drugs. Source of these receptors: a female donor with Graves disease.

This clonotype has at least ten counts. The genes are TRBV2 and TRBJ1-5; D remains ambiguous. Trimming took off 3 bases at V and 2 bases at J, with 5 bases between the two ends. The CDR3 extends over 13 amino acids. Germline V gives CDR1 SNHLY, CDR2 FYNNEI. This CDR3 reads CASSDWGNQPQHF. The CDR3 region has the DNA TGTGCCAGCAGTGATTGGGGCAATCAGCCCCAGCATTTT.

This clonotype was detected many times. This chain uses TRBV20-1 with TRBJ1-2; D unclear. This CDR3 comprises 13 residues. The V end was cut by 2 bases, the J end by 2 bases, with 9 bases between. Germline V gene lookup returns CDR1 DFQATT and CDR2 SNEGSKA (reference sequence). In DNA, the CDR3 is TGCAGTGCTAGAATACCCCGAAACTATGGCTACACCTTC. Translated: CSARIPRNYGYTF.

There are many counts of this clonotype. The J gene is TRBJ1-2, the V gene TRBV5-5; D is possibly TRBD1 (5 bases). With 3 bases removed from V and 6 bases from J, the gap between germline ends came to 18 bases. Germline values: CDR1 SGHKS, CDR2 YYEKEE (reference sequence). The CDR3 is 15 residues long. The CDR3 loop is CASSSYTGPRDGYTF. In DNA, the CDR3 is TGTGCCAGCAGCTCATATACAGGTCCAAGGGATGGCTACACCTTC.

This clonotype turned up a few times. Here the CDR3 DNA reads TGTGCCAGCAGAGGGAGATTCTACGAGCAGTACTTC. This codes for CASRGRFYEQYF. The rearrangement joins TRBV5-6 to TRBJ2-7, with D possibly TRBD2 on 5 matching bases. The CDR3 sequence is 12 residues long. Trimming took 5 bases from V and 3 from J, leaving 9 bases between them. The germline gives CDR1 SGHDT, CDR2 YYEEEE.

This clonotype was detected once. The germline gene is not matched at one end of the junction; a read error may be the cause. CDR3 amino acids: CASSEFPGDLFF. CDR3 nucleotides: TGTGCCAGCAGTGAGTTCCCCGGGGATCTGTTTTTT. V gene TRBV25-1 combines with J gene TRBJ2-2; possibly TRBD2 for D (5 bases). CDR3 length: 12 amino acids. Germline assignment: CDR1 MGHDK and CDR2 SYGVNS.

The CDR3 region is CASLQGSTDTQYF. The CDR3, as DNA: TGTGCCAGTTTACAGGGCAGCACAGATACGCAGTATTTT. V usage is TRBV12-3 or TRBV12-4 and J usage is TRBJ2-3; tentative D call: TRBD1 (6 bases). V shed 9 bases and J shed 0 bases, with 10 bases lying between them. The CDR3 has 13 amino acids.

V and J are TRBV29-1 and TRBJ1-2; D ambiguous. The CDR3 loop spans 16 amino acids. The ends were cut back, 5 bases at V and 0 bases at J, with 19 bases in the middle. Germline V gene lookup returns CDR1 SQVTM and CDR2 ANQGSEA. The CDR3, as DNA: TGCAGCGTTCATCCTTCGACGGCAAACACTAACTATGGCTACACCTTC. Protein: CSVHPSTANTNYGYTF. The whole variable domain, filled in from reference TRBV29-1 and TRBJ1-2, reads SAVISQKPSRDICQRGTSLTIQCQVDSQVTMMFWYRQQPGQSLTLIATANQGSEATYESGFVIDKFPISRPNLTFSTLTVSNMSPEDSSIYLCSVHPSTANTNYGYTFGSGTRLTVV.

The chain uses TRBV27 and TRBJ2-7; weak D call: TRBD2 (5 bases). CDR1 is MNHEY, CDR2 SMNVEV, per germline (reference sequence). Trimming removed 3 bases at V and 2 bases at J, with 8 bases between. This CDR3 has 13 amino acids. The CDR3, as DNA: TGTGCCAGCAGTTTGGAGGCGACCTACGAGCAGTACTTC. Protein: CASSLEATYEQYF.

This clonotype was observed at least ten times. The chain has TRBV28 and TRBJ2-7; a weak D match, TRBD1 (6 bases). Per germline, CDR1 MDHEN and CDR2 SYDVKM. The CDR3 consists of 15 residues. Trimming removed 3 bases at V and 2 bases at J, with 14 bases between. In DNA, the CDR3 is TGTGCCAGCAGTTTTAGGACAGATGTCCCCTACGAGCAGTACTTC. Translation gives CASSFRTDVPYEQYF.

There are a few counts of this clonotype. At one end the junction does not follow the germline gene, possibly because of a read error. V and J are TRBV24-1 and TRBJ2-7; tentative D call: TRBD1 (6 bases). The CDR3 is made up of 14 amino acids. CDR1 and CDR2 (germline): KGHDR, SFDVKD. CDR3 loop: CATSDSSDSYEQHF. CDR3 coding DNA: TGTGCCACCAGTGATTCCTCGGACAGCTACGAGCAGCACTTC.

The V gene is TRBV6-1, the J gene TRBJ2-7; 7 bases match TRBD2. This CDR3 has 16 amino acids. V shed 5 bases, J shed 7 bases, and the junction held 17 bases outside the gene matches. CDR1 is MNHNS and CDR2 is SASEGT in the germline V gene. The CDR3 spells CASSLGGFRGFLEQYF. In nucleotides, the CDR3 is TGTGCCAGCAGTCTCGGGGGGTTCCGGGGATTCCTGGAGCAGTACTTC.

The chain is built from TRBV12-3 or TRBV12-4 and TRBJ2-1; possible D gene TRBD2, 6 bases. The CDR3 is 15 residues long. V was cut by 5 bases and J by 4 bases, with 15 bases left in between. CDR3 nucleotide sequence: TGTGCCAGCAGTCGCGGACTACTCGATTACAATGAGCAGTTCTTC. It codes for CASSRGLLDYNEQFF.

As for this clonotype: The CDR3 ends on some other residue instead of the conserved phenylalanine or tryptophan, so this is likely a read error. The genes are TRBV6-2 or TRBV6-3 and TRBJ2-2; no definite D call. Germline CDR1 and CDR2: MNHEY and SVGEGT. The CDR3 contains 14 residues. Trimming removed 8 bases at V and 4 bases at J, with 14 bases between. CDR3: CASRRRAGTGELFL. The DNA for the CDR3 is TGTGCCAGCCGCCGAAGGGCAGGCACCGGGGAGCTGTTTCTT.

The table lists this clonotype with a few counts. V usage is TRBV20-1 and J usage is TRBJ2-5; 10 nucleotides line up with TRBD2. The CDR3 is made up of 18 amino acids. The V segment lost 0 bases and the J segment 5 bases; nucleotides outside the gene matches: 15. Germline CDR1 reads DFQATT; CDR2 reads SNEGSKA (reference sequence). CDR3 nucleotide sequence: TGCAGTGCTAGAGATCCAACCGCGCTAGCGGGAGAAGCCGAGACCCAGTACTTC. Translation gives CSARDPTALAGEAETQYF.

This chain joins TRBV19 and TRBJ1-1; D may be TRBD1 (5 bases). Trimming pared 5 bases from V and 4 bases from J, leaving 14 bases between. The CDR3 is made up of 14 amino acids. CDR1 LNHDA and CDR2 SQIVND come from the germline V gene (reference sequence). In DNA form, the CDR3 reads TGTGCCAGTAGTGCCTACAGGACGGCCACTGAAGCTTTCTTT. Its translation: CASSAYRTATEAFF.